Included here is one TCR beta chain sequence, with context. Its antigen remains unknown. The CDR3 is made up of 17 amino acids. The V gene end was trimmed by 1 base and the J gene end by 7 bases; junction bases not matched to a gene: 11. Germline CDR1 and CDR2: LGHNA and YSLEER. The data were obtained in a study of T cell responses to AZD1222 COVID-19 vaccine. Study conclusions and caveats: Spike-specific TCR breadth and depth both grew after two AZD1222 doses.

The protocol was immunoSEQ multiplex PCR, while the TCRdb copy is restricted to in-frame clones and leaves out a portion. The data hold 50,000 to 75,000 clones, with roughly 89% observed a single time. This specimen was peripheral blood, taken 28 days after the second AZD1222 dose. This TCR was sampled from an adult who received the AZD1222 COVID-19 vaccine. V and J are TRBV4-3 and TRBJ2-1; the match to TRBD2 covers 9 bases. As DNA, the CDR3 is TGCGCCAGCAGCCAAGTACGAGGCGGGAGGGGGCAAAATGAGCAGTTCTTC. Encoded protein: CASSQVRGGRGQNEQFF.